This is a list of T cell receptor beta chains from one sample in a study of blood T cell repertoires in COVID-19. Data came from immunoSEQ multiplex PCR; TCRdb stores just in-frame clones and leaves some out. The sample holds about 280,000 clones, over 75% seen once. Sequencing input: peripheral blood. These receptors came from a human donor in a cohort sampled during active COVID-19. Both conserved end residues are part of each CDR3. D genes are given only for firm matches.

TRBJ2-7,TRBD1,15,TRBV15,TGTGCCACCAGCAGCGAACACAGGGGTAAAAACGAGCAGTACTTC,CATSSEHRGKNEQYF
TRBJ2-7,.,14,TRBV15,TGTGCCACCAGCAGAGATGTGGGGCCCTACGAGCAGTACTTC,CATSRDVGPYEQYF
TRBJ2-7,TRBD2,16,TRBV7-9,TGTGCCAGCAGCTTAGGGGGACTAGCGGGTAAATACGAGCAGTACTTC,CASSLGGLAGKYEQYF
TRBJ2-7,.,14,TRBV28,TGTGCCAGCCCGACTCCCGAAATACAATACGAGCAGTACTTC,CASPTPEIQYEQYF
TRBJ2-7,.,12,TRBV6-5,TGTGCCAGCAGCCGAGCGGGCTTCGAGCAGTACTTC,CASSRAGFEQYF
TRBJ1-3,.,14,TRBV11-2,TGTGCCAGCAGCTTAGATCGGGCTGGAAACACCATATATTTT,CASSLDRAGNTIYF
TRBJ2-5,.,16,TRBV7-6,TGTGCCAGCAGACCCCCCCTGCGGGGCGGGGAAGAGACCCAGTACTTC,CASRPPLRGGEETQYF
TRBJ1-1,.,13,TRBV12-3/TRBV12-4,TGTGCCAGCAGTCCAGGGTTGGACACTGAAGCTTTCTTT,CASSPGLDTEAFF
TRBJ2-1,.,16,TRBV11-2,TGTGCCAGCAGATCTGGGGGCGAGAGTCCTTACAATGAGCAGTTCTTC,CASRSGGESPYNEQFF
TRBJ2-2,.,13,TRBV3-1/TRBV3-2,TGTGCCAGCAGCCCCCGACAGTCCGGGGAGCTGTTTTTT,CASSPRQSGELFF
TRBJ1-3,.,13,TRBV6-6,TGTGCCAGCAGCCTTAGCTCTGGAAACACCATATATTTT,CASSLSSGNTIYF